The TCR beta chain described here comes from a study of control samples from healthy donors and cancer patients. Sequencing was performed with immunoSEQ multiplex PCR; in TCRdb, only in-frame clones are kept and a portion is missing. Of 100,000 to 150,000 clones listed, around 90% are singletons. Germline CDR1 and CDR2: SGHRS and YFSETQ. J lost 0 bases, V lost 3 bases, and 5 bases had no gene match. CDR3 size: 16 residues. V gene TRBV5-1 combines with J gene TRBJ2-2; 7 bases agree with TRBD1. Source material: blood. The TCR was taken from a man between 18 and 35 years old in good health. CDR3 coding DNA: TGCGCCAGCAGCTATCAGGGACAGACGAACACCGGGGAGCTGTTTTTT. Protein: CASSYQGQTNTGELFF.